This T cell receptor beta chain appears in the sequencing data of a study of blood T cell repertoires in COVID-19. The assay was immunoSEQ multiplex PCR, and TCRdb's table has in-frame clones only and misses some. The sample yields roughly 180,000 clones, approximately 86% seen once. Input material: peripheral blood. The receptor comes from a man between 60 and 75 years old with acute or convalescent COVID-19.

CDR3 loop: CASSPTGQPQHF. In DNA form, the CDR3 reads TGTGCCAGCAGTCCGACAGGTCAGCCCCAGCATTTT. The chain uses TRBV7-3 and TRBJ1-5; TRBD1 is a possible D gene (6 bases). In germline, CDR1 is SGHTA, CDR2 FQGTGA. V lost 6 bases and J lost 6, with 9 bases in between. The CDR3 runs 12 residues.